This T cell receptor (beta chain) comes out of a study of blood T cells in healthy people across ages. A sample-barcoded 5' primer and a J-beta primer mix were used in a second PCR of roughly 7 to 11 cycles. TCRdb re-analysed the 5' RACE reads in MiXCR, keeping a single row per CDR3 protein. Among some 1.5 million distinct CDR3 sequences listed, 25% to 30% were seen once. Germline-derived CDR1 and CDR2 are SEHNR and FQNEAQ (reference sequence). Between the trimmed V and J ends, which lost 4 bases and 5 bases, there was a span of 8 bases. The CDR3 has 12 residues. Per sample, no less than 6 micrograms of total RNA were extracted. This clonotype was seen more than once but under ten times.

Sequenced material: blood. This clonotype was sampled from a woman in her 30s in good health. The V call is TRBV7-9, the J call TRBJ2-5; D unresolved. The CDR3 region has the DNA TGTGCCAGCAGCTCGCAGGAGGAGACCCAGTACTTC. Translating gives CASSSQEETQYF. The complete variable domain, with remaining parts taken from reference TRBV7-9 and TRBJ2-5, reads DTGVSQNPRHKITKRGQNVTFRCDPISEHNRLYWYRQTLGQGPEFLTYFQNEAQLEKSRLLSDRFSAERPKGSFSTLEIQRTEQGDSAMYLCASSSQEETQYFGPGTRLLVL.